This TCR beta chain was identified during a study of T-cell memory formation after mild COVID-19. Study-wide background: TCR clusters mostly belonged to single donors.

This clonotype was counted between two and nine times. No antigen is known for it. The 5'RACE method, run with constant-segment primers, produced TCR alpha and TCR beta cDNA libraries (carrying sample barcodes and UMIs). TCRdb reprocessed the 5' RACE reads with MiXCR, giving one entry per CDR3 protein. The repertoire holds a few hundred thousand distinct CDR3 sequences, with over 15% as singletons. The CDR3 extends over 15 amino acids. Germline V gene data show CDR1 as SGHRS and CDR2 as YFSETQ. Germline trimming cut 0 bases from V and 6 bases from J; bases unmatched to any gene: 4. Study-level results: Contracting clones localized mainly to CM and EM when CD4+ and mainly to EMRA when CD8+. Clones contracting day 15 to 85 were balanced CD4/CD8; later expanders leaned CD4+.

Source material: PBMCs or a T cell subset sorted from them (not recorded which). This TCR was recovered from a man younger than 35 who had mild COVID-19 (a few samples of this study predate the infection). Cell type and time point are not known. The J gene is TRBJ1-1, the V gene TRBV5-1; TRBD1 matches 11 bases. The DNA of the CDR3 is TGCGCCAGCAGCTTGGAAGGACAGGGGGCTTCTGAAGCTTTCTTT. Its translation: CASSLEGQGASEAFF.